Shown below are 31 T cell receptor beta chains from a single sample sequenced in a study of cytotoxic CD8 clonotypes in ibrutinib-treated CLL. Profiling relied on immunoSEQ multiplex PCR, and the TCRdb table lists in-frame clones only, not all of them. Among roughly 180,000 clones, 55% to 85% were seen once, and the ten largest hold 10% to 15%. Sequencing used PBMCs, obtained after 24 months of ibrutinib treatment. The receptors come from a human donor with chronic lymphocytic leukemia.

The chain couples TRBV6-6 to TRBJ1-1; D gene unclear. The CDR3 totals 13 residues. The V end lost 5 bases, the J end lost 3 bases, and 10 bases lay between the germline ends. In germline, CDR1 is MNHNY, CDR2 SVGAGI (reference sequence). CDR3 nucleotide sequence: TGTGCCAGCAGTAGGGAGCGATACACTGAAGCTTTCTTT. Translated: CASSRERYTEAFF.

This chain uses TRBV9 with TRBJ2-7, with D perhaps TRBD2 (5 bases). This CDR3 is built from 15 residues. The germline gives CDR1 SGDLS, CDR2 YYNGEE. V lost 0 bases, J lost 0 bases, and 10 bases lay in between. CDR3 loop: CASSVGAGASYEQYF. The CDR3 bases are TGTGCCAGCAGCGTAGGGGCGGGCGCCTCCTACGAGCAGTACTTC.

The chain uses TRBV30 and TRBJ2-3; D call uncertain. Per germline, CDR1 GTSNPN and CDR2 SVGIG (reference sequence). V shed 0 bases and J shed 10 bases, with 11 bases lying between them. The CDR3 consists of 12 residues. In DNA form, the CDR3 reads TGTGCCTGGAGTGTTGGTTCCGCAGCGCAGTATTTT. Translating it yields CAWSVGSAAQYF.

The chain is built from TRBV20-1 and TRBJ2-5, with D possibly TRBD2 on 7 matching bases. This CDR3 region has 11 residues. Trimming took off 6 bases at V and 5 bases at J, with 10 bases between the two ends. Germline V gives CDR1 DFQATT, CDR2 SNEGSKA (reference sequence). CDR3 amino acids: CSAAGAETQYF. For the CDR3, the DNA is TGCAGTGCCGCGGGGGCGGAGACCCAGTACTTC.

This clone was detected a few times. This chain uses TRBV6-5 with TRBJ2-1, with D perhaps given as TRBD1 or TRBD2 (5 bases each). Germline V gene data show CDR1 as MNHEY and CDR2 as SVGAGI. Trimming left V 6 bases short and J 5 bases short, with 11 bases between. CDR3 size: 13 residues. In DNA, the CDR3 is TGTGCCAGCAGCCGGGACCAAAACAATGAGCAGTTCTTC. This translates into CASSRDQNNEQFF.

This chain uses TRBV9 with TRBJ2-1; TRBD2 might be the D (6 bases). The V end lost 0 bases, the J end lost 6 bases, and 19 bases lay between the germline ends. The length of the CDR3 is 17 residues. The germline CDR1 and CDR2 sequences are SGDLS and YYNGEE. CDR3 amino acids: CASSVVAWDFEINEQFF. CDR3 sequence (DNA): TGTGCCAGCAGCGTAGTTGCCTGGGACTTCGAAATCAATGAGCAGTTCTTC.

In this sample, this clone turned up a few times. The V gene is TRBV25-1, the J gene TRBJ1-2, with D possibly matching TRBD1 (6 bases). Per the germline V gene, CDR1 is MGHDK and CDR2 is SYGVNS. The CDR3 spans 12 residues. With 4 bases removed from V and 7 bases from J, the gap between germline ends came to 10 bases. CDR3 in DNA: TGTGCCAGCAGTGGGTGGACAGCTGGCTACACCTTC. Residues: CASSGWTAGYTF.

This clone was counted once. The chain has TRBV5-4 and TRBJ2-1, with D uncertain. The CDR3 is 14 amino acids. CDR1 and CDR2 from the germline V gene are SGHNT and YYREEE (reference sequence). V was clipped by 2 bases and J by 1 base, with 7 bases between them. CDR3 coding DNA: TGTGCCAGCAGCTTAACGATTTCCTACAATGAGCAGTTCTTC. This codes for CASSLTISYNEQFF.

The chain recombines TRBV5-1 with TRBJ2-6; D is possibly TRBD1 or TRBD2 (5 bases each). The V end was cut by 4 bases, the J end by 2 bases, with 16 bases between. Looked up from germline, CDR1 is SGHRS and CDR2 is YFSETQ. The CDR3 runs to 17 residues. The CDR3 coding sequence is TGCGCCAGCAGCCCTTTAGACTCGGGGCCTGGGGCCAACGTCCTGACTTTC. It translates to CASSPLDSGPGANVLTF.

V and J are TRBV7-9 and TRBJ1-2; 9 bases align to TRBD1. Losses at the gene ends were 3 bases for V and 4 bases for J; bases not matched to a gene: 6. Germline-derived CDR1 and CDR2 are SEHNR and FQNEAQ (reference sequence). The CDR3 is made up of 15 amino acids. The CDR3 DNA reads as TGTGCCAGCAGCTTTTGGGACAGGGACCTCTATGGCTACACCTTC. This translates into CASSFWDRDLYGYTF. Looking up the rest from reference TRBV7-9 and TRBJ1-2 gives the full variable domain: DTGVSQNPRHKITKRGQNVTFRCDPISEHNRLYWYRQTLGQGPEFLTYFQNEAQLEKSRLLSDRFSAERPKGSFSTLEIQRTEQGDSAMYLCASSFWDRDLYGYTFGSGTRLTVV.

J is TRBJ2-7 and V is TRBV27; D is perhaps TRBD1 or TRBD2 (5 bases each). The CDR3 totals 13 residues. Germline loops: CDR1 MNHEY, CDR2 SMNVEV (reference sequence). V lost 2 bases and J 5 bases, leaving 10 bases between the germline ends. CDR3: CASSLGGVDEQYF. Written as DNA, the CDR3 is TGTGCCAGCAGTTTAGGGGGAGTGGACGAGCAGTACTTC.

The rearrangement uses TRBV6-6 and TRBJ2-1, with 7 nucleotides matching TRBD2. V was clipped by 8 bases and J by 8 bases; unmatched bases: 12. The germline gives CDR1 MNHNY, CDR2 SVGAGI (reference sequence). The CDR3 spans 14 residues. The chain's CDR3 is CASDEAGYVYEQFF. The CDR3 region has the DNA TGTGCCAGCGACGAAGCGGGATATGTTTATGAGCAGTTCTTC.

The V and J genes are TRBV11-2 and TRBJ1-2, with TRBD1 matching 7 bases. Germline CDR1 reads SGHAT; CDR2 reads FQNNGV. The CDR3 length is 12 residues. Trimming at V came to 4 bases and at J to 4 bases, leaving 0 bases not matched to a gene. DNA of the CDR3: TGTGCCAGCAGCTCAGGGGGCTATGGCTACACCTTC. Its translation is CASSSGGYGYTF.

The chain is built from TRBV2 and TRBJ1-2; TRBD1 agrees at 10 bases. The CDR3 has 14 amino acids. Per the germline V gene, CDR1 is SNHLY and CDR2 is FYNNEI. The V gene end was trimmed by 6 bases and the J gene end by 8 bases; junction bases not matched to a gene: 9. This CDR3 reads CASRPDRGRRGYTF. The CDR3 DNA follows: TGTGCCAGCAGACCCGACAGGGGGCGACGAGGCTACACCTTC. Full variable domain (rest looked up from reference TRBV2 and TRBJ1-2): EPEVTQTPSHQVTQMGQEVILRCVPISNHLYFYWYRQILGQKVEFLVSFYNNEISEKSEIFDDQFSVERPDGSNFTLKIRSTKLEDSAMYFCASRPDRGRRGYTFGSGTRLTVV.

This chain links TRBV7-9 with TRBJ2-7; TRBD2 aligns across 12 bases. Germline V gene sequence: CDR1 SEHNR, CDR2 FQNEAQ (reference sequence). The CDR3 loop spans 15 amino acids. V shed 6 bases and J 6 bases; nucleotides not matched to a gene: 9. CDR3 protein: CASSPRGLAGREQYF. The CDR3 bases are TGTGCCAGCAGTCCTCGAGGACTAGCGGGACGCGAGCAGTACTTC.

J is TRBJ2-6 and V is TRBV13; 10 bases line up with TRBD1. After removal of 6 bases from V and 2 bases from J, the junction contained 13 bases not matched to a gene. Germline loops: CDR1 PRHDT, CDR2 FYEKMQ (reference sequence). The CDR3 totals 19 residues. The CDR3 coding sequence is TGTGCCAGCAGTTCACAGCCGGGACAGGGGAGGACTGGGGCCAACGTCCTGACTTTC. Protein: CASSSQPGQGRTGANVLTF.

The V gene is TRBV9, the J gene TRBJ1-2, with 7 bases identical to TRBD1. The CDR3 runs to 15 residues. V lost 0 bases, J lost 7 bases, and 9 bases stayed unmatched. CDR1 and CDR2 (germline): SGDLS, YYNGEE. The CDR3 DNA sequence: TGTGCCAGCAGCGTAGCCCCCGGCAGGGGGTCTGGCTACACCTTC. Translated: CASSVAPGRGSGYTF.

V and J are TRBV28 and TRBJ2-7; D gene ambiguous. CDR1 and CDR2 from the germline V gene are MDHEN and SYDVKM. The CDR3 runs to 14 residues. Trimming cost V 6 bases and J 2 bases, with 14 bases left between them. CDR3 residues: CASRAPSLAYEQYF. CDR3 sequence (DNA): TGTGCCAGCAGGGCCCCTAGTTTGGCCTACGAGCAGTACTTC.

The J gene is TRBJ2-5, the V gene TRBV28; the match to TRBD2 covers 11 bases. The CDR3 totals 15 residues. V lost 5 bases, J lost 5 bases, and 7 bases stayed unmatched. The V gene's germline CDR1 is MDHEN and CDR2 SYDVKM. CDR3 coding DNA: TGTGCCAGCAGTCCTAGTCTAGCGGGAGGTGAGACCCAGTACTTC. Amino acid sequence: CASSPSLAGGETQYF.

The chain recombines TRBV7-8 with TRBJ2-1, with D perhaps TRBD1 (7 bases). The germline CDR1 and CDR2 sequences are SGHVS and FQNEAQ. V lost 2 bases to trimming and J lost 10 bases, with 18 bases between them. The CDR3 loop spans 15 amino acids. The CDR3 protein is CASSLQGGAQGEQFF. CDR3 nucleotide sequence: TGTGCCAGCAGCTTACAGGGGGGCGCCCAGGGAGAGCAGTTCTTC.

The V call is TRBV9, the J call TRBJ2-1; D perhaps matches TRBD2 (6 bases). Trimming pared 3 bases from V and 5 bases from J, leaving 15 bases between. Germline V gene sequence: CDR1 SGDLS, CDR2 YYNGEE. The CDR3 contains 15 residues. The CDR3 region is CASSAGPGLHNEQFF. The CDR3 DNA reads TGTGCCAGCAGCGCGGGGCCGGGACTCCACAATGAGCAGTTCTTC.

The rearrangement uses TRBV7-8 and TRBJ2-2; D may be TRBD1 or TRBD2 (6 bases each). V was cut by 7 bases and J by 4 bases, with 19 bases left in between. This CDR3 spans 16 amino acids. Per germline, CDR1 SGHVS and CDR2 FQNEAQ. Written as DNA, the CDR3 is TGTGCCAGCATCCGCATTAGCGGACAGCCCACCGGGGAGCTGTTTTTT. This gives the protein CASIRISGQPTGELFF.

Only a few counts were recorded for this clone. The genes are TRBV27 and TRBJ1-5; D is undetermined. Between the trimmed V and J ends, which lost 6 bases and 2 bases, there was a span of 8 bases. This CDR3 has 13 residues. Germline CDR1 reads MNHEY; CDR2 reads SMNVEV (reference sequence). CDR3 sequence (DNA): TGTGCCAGCAGACGGGGAGGCAATCAGCCCCAGCATTTT. Translating it yields CASRRGGNQPQHF.

In DNA, the CDR3 is TGTGCCAGCAGTCACACAGGGGCCAGGGGAAAAGCTTTCTTT. Translated, it gives CASSHTGARGKAFF. The chain couples TRBV28 to TRBJ1-1; 7 bases fit TRBD1. The germline gives CDR1 MDHEN, CDR2 SYDVKM. With V trimmed by 5 bases and J by 9 bases, 12 bases remained unmatched. The CDR3 is 14 residues long.

A few counts support this clone. This sequence joins TRBV5-4 and TRBJ2-7; D ambiguous. This CDR3 is 12 amino acids long. The germline gives CDR1 SGHNT, CDR2 YYREEE (reference sequence). The V end lost 0 bases, the J end lost 7 bases, and 8 bases lay between the germline ends. In DNA, the CDR3 is TGTGCCAGCAGCTTGGGTTCTCGGGAGCAGTACTTC. Translating gives CASSLGSREQYF.

This chain uses TRBV5-1 with TRBJ1-1; TRBD1 might be the D (5 bases). CDR3 size: 13 residues. Between the trimmed V and J ends, which lost 0 bases and 4 bases, there was a span of 7 bases. Germline V gene data show CDR1 as SGHRS and CDR2 as YFSETQ. CDR3 in amino acids: CASSLGGTTEAFF. CDR3 coding DNA: TGCGCCAGCAGCTTGGGAGGGACCACTGAAGCTTTCTTT. The full variable domain, with the rest looked up from reference TRBV5-1 and TRBJ1-1, is KAGVTQTPRYLIKTRGQQVTLSCSPISGHRSVSWYQQTPGQGLQFLFEYFSETQRNKGNFPGRFSGRQFSNSRSEMNVSTLELGDSALYLCASSLGGTTEAFFGQGTRLTVV.

The chain has TRBV7-9 and TRBJ2-3; D call uncertain. The germline V gene has CDR1 SEHNR and CDR2 FQNEAQ (reference sequence). There are 11 residues in the CDR3. The V end was cut by 5 bases, the J end by 5 bases, with 5 bases between. In DNA form, the CDR3 reads TGTGCCAGCAGCCCCTTAGATACGCAGTATTTT. It specifies CASSPLDTQYF.

This clone occurred a few times. V usage is TRBV27 and J usage is TRBJ1-5; the D is unclear. Per the germline V gene, CDR1 is MNHEY and CDR2 is SMNVEV (reference sequence). This CDR3 has 17 residues. V was clipped by 2 bases and J by 0 bases, with 14 bases between them. In DNA, the CDR3 is TGTGCCAGCAGTTTAAGAGGGAGCCTCTATAGCAATCAGCCCCAGCATTTT. Residues: CASSLRGSLYSNQPQHF.

V usage is TRBV5-4 and J usage is TRBJ2-7, with TRBD1 identical over 7 bases. The germline CDR1 and CDR2 sequences are SGHNT and YYREEE (reference sequence). This CDR3 is 15 amino acids long. The ends lost 4 bases at V and 3 bases at J; junction bases unmatched: 10. For the CDR3, the DNA is TGTGCCAGCAGCGTGGGGACAGACGGTATCTACGAGCAGTACTTC. This gives the protein CASSVGTDGIYEQYF.

The gene calls are TRBV6-5 and TRBJ1-5; D perhaps matches TRBD1 (6 bases). The CDR3 has 15 amino acids. Germline assignment: CDR1 MNHEY and CDR2 SVGAGI. V lost 6 bases, J lost 0 bases, and 12 bases lay in between. CDR3: CASRDSAYSNQPQHF. As DNA, the CDR3 is TGTGCCAGCAGGGACAGTGCGTATAGCAATCAGCCCCAGCATTTT.

The rearrangement joins TRBV29-1 to TRBJ1-2; D gene ambiguous. V was shortened by 3 bases and J by 2 bases, with 10 bases between the two germline ends. The germline CDR1 and CDR2 sequences are SQVTM and ANQGSEA. This CDR3 spans 13 amino acids. CDR3 residues: CSVEAAGNYGYTF. The CDR3 DNA reads as TGCAGCGTTGAGGCAGCAGGAAACTATGGCTACACCTTC.